This T cell receptor (beta chain) was sequenced for a study of cytomegalovirus exposure and HLA in healthy donors. Study information: A prior analysis found 100 million to 140 million unique TCR beta sequences from approximately 200 million T cells.

The PCR had 60 Vbeta and 13 Jbeta primers. Profiling relied on immunoSEQ multiplex PCR, and the TCRdb table lists in-frame clones only, not all of them. This sample has around 140,000 clones, with roughly four fifths found just once. CDR1 is MDHEN and CDR2 is SYDVKM in the germline V gene. The CDR3 has 18 residues. All donors participated as healthy donors of bone marrow. Likely unrecorded immune exposures existed in these nominally healthy donors. This chain joins TRBV28 and TRBJ2-5, with TRBD1 matching over 7 bases. The J call may be wrong; the DNA end is better matched by TRBJ2-7. The receptor's source is a middle-aged woman in good health and CMV-seronegative. Sequenced sample: PBMCs. CDR3 sequence (DNA): TGTGCCAGCAGTTCCCTCCCCGAACATGACAGGGTTCCATACGAGCAGTACTTC. It codes for CASSSLPEHDRVPYEQYF.